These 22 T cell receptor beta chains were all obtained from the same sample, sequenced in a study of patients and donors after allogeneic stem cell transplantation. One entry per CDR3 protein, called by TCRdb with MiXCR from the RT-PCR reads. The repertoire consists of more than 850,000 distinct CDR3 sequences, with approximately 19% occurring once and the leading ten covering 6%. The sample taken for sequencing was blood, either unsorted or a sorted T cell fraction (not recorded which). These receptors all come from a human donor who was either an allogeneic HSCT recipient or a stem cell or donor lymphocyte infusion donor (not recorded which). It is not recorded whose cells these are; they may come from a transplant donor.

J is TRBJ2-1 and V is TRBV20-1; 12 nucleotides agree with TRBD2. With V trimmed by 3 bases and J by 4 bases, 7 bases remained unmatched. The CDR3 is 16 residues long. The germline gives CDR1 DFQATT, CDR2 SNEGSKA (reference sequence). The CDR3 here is CSASLITSGRYNEQFF. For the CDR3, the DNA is TGCAGTGCTAGCTTAATCACTAGCGGGAGGTACAATGAGCAGTTCTTC.

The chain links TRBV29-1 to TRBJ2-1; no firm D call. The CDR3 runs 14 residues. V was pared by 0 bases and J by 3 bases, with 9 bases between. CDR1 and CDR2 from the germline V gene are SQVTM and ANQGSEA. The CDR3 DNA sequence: TGCAGCGTTGAAGACCGTATAGGCTACAATGAGCAGTTCTTC. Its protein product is CSVEDRIGYNEQFF.

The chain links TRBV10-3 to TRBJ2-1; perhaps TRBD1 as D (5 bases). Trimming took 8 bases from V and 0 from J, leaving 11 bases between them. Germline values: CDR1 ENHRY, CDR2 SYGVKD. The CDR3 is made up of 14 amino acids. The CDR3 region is CAIGAIDSYNEQFF. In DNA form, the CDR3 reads TGTGCCATCGGGGCCATTGACTCCTACAATGAGCAGTTCTTC.

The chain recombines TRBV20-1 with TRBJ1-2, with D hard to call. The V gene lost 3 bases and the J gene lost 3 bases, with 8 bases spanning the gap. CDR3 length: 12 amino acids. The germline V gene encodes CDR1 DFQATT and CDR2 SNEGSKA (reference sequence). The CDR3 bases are TGCAGTGCTAGGAGGGAAGACTATGGCTACACCTTC. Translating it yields CSARREDYGYTF.

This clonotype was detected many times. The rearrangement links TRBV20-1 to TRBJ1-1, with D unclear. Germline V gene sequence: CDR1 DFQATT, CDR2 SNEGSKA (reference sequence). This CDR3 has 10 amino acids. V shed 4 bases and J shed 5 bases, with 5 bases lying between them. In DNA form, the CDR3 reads TGCAGTGCTATCGGTACTGAAGCTTTCTTT. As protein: CSAIGTEAFF.

The CDR3 nucleotides are TGTGCCAGCAACCCCGCTAGCGGAGGCTTAGCAGATACGCAGTATTTT. Encoded protein: CASNPASGGLADTQYF. The chain has TRBV3-1 and TRBJ2-3, with 7 bases lining up with TRBD2. J gave up 4 bases and V 7 bases, and 14 bases lay outside the gene matches. The CDR3 length is 16 residues. Germline values: CDR1 LGHDT, CDR2 YNNKEL (reference sequence).

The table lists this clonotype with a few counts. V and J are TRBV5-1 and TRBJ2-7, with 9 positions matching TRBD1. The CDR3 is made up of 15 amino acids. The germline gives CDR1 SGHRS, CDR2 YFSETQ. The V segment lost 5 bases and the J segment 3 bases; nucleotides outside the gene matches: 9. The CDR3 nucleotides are TGCGCCAGCAGTCAAGGGGACAGGGACCACTACGAGCAGTACTTC. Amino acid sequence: CASSQGDRDHYEQYF.

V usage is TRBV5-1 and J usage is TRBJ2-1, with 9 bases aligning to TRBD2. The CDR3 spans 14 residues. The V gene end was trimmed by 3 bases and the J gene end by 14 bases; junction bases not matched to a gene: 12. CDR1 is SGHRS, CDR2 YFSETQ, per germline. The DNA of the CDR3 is TGCGCCAGCAGCTCTAGCCCCGGGACTAGCTTGAAGTTCTTC. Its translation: CASSSSPGTSLKFF.

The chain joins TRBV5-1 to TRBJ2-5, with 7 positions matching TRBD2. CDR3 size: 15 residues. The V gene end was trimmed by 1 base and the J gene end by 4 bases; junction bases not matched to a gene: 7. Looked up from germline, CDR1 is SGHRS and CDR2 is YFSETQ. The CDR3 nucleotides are TGCGCCAGCAGCTTGACGGGAGGAACCAGAGAGACCCAGTACTTC. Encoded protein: CASSLTGGTRETQYF.

The CDR3 region is CASSLASPSRDRNYGYTF. CDR3 DNA: TGTGCCAGCAGTTTAGCTTCACCGTCCCGGGACAGGAACTATGGCTACACCTTC. The chain employs TRBV12-3 or TRBV12-4 and TRBJ1-2; TRBD1 aligns across 8 bases. J was trimmed by 2 bases and V by 0 bases; bases with no gene match: 11. The length of the CDR3 is 18 residues.

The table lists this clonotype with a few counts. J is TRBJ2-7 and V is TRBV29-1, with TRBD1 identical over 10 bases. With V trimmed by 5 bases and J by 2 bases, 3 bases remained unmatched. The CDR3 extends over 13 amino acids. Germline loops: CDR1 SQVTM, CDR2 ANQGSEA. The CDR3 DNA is TGCAGCGTTTCCGGGACAGGGGCCTACGAGCAGTACTTC. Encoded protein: CSVSGTGAYEQYF.

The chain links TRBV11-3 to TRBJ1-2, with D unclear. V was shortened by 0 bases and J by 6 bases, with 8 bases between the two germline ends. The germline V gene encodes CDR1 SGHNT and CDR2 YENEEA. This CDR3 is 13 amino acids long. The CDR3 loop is CASSLDSTNGYTF. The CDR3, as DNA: TGTGCCAGCAGCTTAGACAGTACGAATGGCTACACCTTC.

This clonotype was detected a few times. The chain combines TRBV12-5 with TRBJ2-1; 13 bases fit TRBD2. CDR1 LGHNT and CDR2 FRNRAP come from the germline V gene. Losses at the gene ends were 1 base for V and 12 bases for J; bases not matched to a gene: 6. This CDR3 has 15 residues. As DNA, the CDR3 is TGTGCTAGTGGTTTGGGTGGACTAGCGGGAGTCGGGCAGTTCTTC. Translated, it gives CASGLGGLAGVGQFF. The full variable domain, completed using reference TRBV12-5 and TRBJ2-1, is DARVTQTPRHKVTEMGQEVTMRCQPILGHNTVFWYRQTMMQGLELLAYFRNRAPLDDSGMPKDRFSAEMPDATLATLKIQPSEPRDSAVYFCASGLGGLAGVGQFFGPGTRLTVL.

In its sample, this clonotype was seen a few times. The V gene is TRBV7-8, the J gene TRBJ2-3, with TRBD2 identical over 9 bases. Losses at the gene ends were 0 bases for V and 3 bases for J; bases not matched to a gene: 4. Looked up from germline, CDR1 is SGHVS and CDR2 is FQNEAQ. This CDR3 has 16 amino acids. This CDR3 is CASSLAGTSITDTQYF. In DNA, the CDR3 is TGTGCCAGCAGCTTAGCAGGGACTAGCATAACAGATACGCAGTATTTT.

Here the CDR3 DNA reads TGCGCCAGCAGCTTTGGCCAGTCCTATGGCTACACCTTC. It is translated as CASSFGQSYGYTF. The chain recombines TRBV5-1 with TRBJ1-2; D is unclear. The V gene lost 2 bases and the J gene lost 4 bases, with 9 bases spanning the gap. Germline lookup yields CDR1 SGHRS and CDR2 YFSETQ. The CDR3 consists of 13 residues. The full variable domain, rest sourced from reference TRBV5-1 and TRBJ1-2, is KAGVTQTPRYLIKTRGQQVTLSCSPISGHRSVSWYQQTPGQGLQFLFEYFSETQRNKGNFPGRFSGRQFSNSRSEMNVSTLELGDSALYLCASSFGQSYGYTFGSGTRLTVV.

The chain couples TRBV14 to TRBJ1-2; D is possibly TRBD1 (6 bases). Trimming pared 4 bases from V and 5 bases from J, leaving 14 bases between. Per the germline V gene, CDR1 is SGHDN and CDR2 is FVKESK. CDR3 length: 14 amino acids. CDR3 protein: CASSRGGGPYGYTF. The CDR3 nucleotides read TGTGCCAGCAGCCGAGGGGGAGGACCTTATGGCTACACCTTC. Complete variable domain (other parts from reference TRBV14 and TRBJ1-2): EAGVTQFPSHSVIEKGQTVTLRCDPISGHDNLYWYRRVMGKEIKFLLHFVKESKQDESGMPNNRFLAERTGGTYSTLKVQPAELEDSGVYFCASSRGGGPYGYTFGSGTRLTVV.

The CDR3 nucleotides read TGTGCCAGCAGCAATGGGACTAGCGGGAGGTTCTCCTACGAGCAGTACTTC. Translated, it gives CASSNGTSGRFSYEQYF. This sequence joins TRBV7-8 and TRBJ2-7, with TRBD2 matching over 15 bases. With V trimmed by 5 bases and J by 0 bases, 5 bases remained unmatched. CDR1 and CDR2 from the germline V gene are SGHVS and FQNEAQ. This CDR3 has 17 amino acids.

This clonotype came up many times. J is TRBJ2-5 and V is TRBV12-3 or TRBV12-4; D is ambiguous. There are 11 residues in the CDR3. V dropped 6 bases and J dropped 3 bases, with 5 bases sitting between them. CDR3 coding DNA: TGTGCCAGCAGCTTTAAAGAGACCCAGTACTTC. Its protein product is CASSFKETQYF.

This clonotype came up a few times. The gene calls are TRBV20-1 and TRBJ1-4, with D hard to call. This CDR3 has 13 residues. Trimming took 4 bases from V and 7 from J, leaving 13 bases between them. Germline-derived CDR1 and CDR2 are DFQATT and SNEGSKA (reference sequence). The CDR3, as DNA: TGCAGTGCTACCGGCCCGAGTGGTGAAAAACTGTTTTTT. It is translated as CSATGPSGEKLFF.

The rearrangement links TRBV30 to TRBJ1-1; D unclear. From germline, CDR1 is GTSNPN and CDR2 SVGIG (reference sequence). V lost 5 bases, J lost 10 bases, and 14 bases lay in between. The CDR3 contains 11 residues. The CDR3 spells CAWQPDFGAFF. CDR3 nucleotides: TGTGCCTGGCAGCCCGATTTCGGAGCTTTCTTT.

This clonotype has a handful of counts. CDR3 DNA sequence: TGTGCCAGCAGCTCGACAGGATATGGCGGCTACACCTTC. Translated, it gives CASSSTGYGGYTF. V and J are TRBV3-1 and TRBJ1-2, with D maybe TRBD1 (6 bases). Germline loops: CDR1 LGHDT, CDR2 YNNKEL (reference sequence). V was pared by 5 bases and J by 8 bases, with 15 bases between. The CDR3 contains 13 residues.

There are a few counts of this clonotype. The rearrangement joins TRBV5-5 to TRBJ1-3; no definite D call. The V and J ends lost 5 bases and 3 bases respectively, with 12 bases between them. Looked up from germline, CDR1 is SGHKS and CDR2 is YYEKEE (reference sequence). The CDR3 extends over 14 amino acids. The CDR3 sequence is CASSWTAFGNTIYF. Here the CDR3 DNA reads TGTGCCAGCAGTTGGACTGCCTTTGGAAACACCATATATTTT. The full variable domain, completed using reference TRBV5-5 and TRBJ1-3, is DAGVTQSPTHLIKTRGQQVTLRCSPISGHKSVSWYQQVLGQGPQFIFQYYEKEERGRGNFPDRFSARQFPNYSSELNVNALLLGDSALYLCASSWTAFGNTIYFGEGSWLTVV.